The entry that follows covers one TCR beta chain sequence. Its antigen is not identified. CDR1 is SGHVS and CDR2 is FQNEAQ in the germline V gene. Trimming took off 4 bases at V and 0 bases at J, with 6 bases between the two ends. CDR3 size: 14 residues. TCRdb's copy holds only in-frame clones and misses some; the assay was immunoSEQ multiplex PCR. Seen here are under 65,000 clones, 90% to 95% observed once, and the top ten hold roughly 0.4%. This record comes from a study of graft-versus-host responses after intestinal transplantation. Study overall: Isolated intestinal, liver-intestinal, or multivisceral transplants were what recipients had. Following induction with anti-thymocyte globulin, all recipients were given tacrolimus and steroids for roughly three years.

The clonotype originates from a human donor who was the organ donor for an intestinal transplant. The chain recombines TRBV7-8 with TRBJ2-2; perhaps TRBD2 as D (6 bases). Sequencing was performed on unstimulated CD4+ T cells sorted from spleen or lymph node cells, taken before transplant. The CDR3 DNA reads as TGTGCCAGCAGCTGGGGGGCGAACACCGGGGAGCTGTTTTTT. Protein: CASSWGANTGELFF.